This note documents a single TCR beta chain sequence. Its specific antigen is unknown. No much larger clonotype is one base removed from it; base qualities were not supplied. Donors were healthy HIV-negative adults with no recently reported acute infections or vaccinations. Only Caucasian adults living in Nashville, Tennessee, USA were represented among the donors. CD4+ T cells were enriched through magnetic negative selection, after which naive cells were positively selected on CD45RA and the remaining negative fraction served as the memory subset. After blood collection by leukapheresis, PBMCs were isolated using Ficoll-Histopaque density gradient centrifugation and then cryopreserved in the vapor phase of liquid nitrogen. Analytical flow cytometry was used to check the purity and quantity of every magnetically sorted T cell population. Each sorted fraction had its genomic DNA isolated and then quantified by UV absorbance on a Nanodrop 2000c.

The data were taken from a study of shared clonotypes between healthy human individuals (dated by TCRdb to 2018 to 2020). Context from the whole study: The cohort included three men and a couple of women between 18 and 49 years of age. To estimate repertoire size and how much clonotype sharing occurs between individuals, the study deeply sequenced the blood TCR repertoires of 4 to 6 healthy adults. For each donor, CD4 naive and CD4 memory were each given three plates, CD8 naive was given two plates, and CD8 memory was given one plate. Per donor, leukapheresis produced somewhere between about 0.94 and 9 billion PBMCs. To increase sequencing depth and limit assay-specific biases, different laboratories used diverse techniques to prepare libraries and sequence TCR repertoires.

Using the deep immunoSEQ assay, multiplex PCR amplified TCR CDR3 regions from genomic DNA. Extracted genomic DNA from each cell subset was spread evenly across all wells of several immunoSEQ 96-well plates, with each plate serving as a replicate. For sorted subsets, around 200 ng genomic DNA, equal to about 30,000 T cell genomes, was loaded into each replicate PCR. Purified libraries were measured with a Qubit 3.0 fluorometer, size-checked on a Bioanalyzer 2100, and measured again with the KAPA Library Quantification kit. Each immunoSEQ 96-well plate was sequenced on its own single-read 150-cycle Illumina NextSeq 550 flow cell. As for how the authors treated the data: Because the immunoSEQ output included only junctional sequences and no quality scores, the filtering could not be the same as the filtering used for full-length reads. Sequences were annotated with PyIR, a Python wrapper for IgBLAST v1.9, using IMGT germline references to assign V/J genes and CDR3. Reads were filtered out if the reads had weak V/J assignments (E-value above 1e-6), no CDR3, stop codons, out-of-frame junctions, or ambiguous translated residues. V3J clonotypes were defined by identical inferred V gene, J gene, and CDR3 amino acid sequence. Percentage overlap between repertoires was computed as shared unique clonotypes divided by the size of the smaller repertoire. Repertoire richness was assessed with RTK rarefaction, the Chao1 estimator, and Recon v2.1 estimates of unobserved clonotypes. For all TCRbeta clonotypes obtained by the gDNA method from a handful of donors, generation probabilities were computed with OLGA. What TCRdb holds here is the immuneACCESS table cut down to in-frame rearrangements. Part of the clones is not present; checked against another copy, under half of the missing clones reflect an unresolved V gene, and the others are unexplained. V and J calls and clone size follow that table, whereas D and trimming were derived from the DNA. For this sample there are over a million clones; roughly 95% appear just once. The ten largest clones represent roughly 1.1% of the sample.

General findings and caveats noted by the study authors: Even with the large sequencing depth, rarefaction of the sorted-subset datasets indicated that sequencing was incomplete. When four donors were compared, the shared fraction of clonotypes was approximately 5% for naive CD4, 3.5% to 4% for naive CD8, 2% to 2.5% for memory CD4, and less than 0.45% for memory CD8. Naive subsets generally had larger estimated clonotype richness than memory subsets. Because the study included a small number of donors, the genetic and exposure-history diversity represented was limited. Sampling was restricted to blood, and TCR repertoires in tissue are likely to differ from TCR repertoires in blood. Pairwise subsampling indicated that sequencing depth was expected to affect the degree of clonotype sharing among donors. Higher generation probabilities were observed for clonotypes shared by all four sorted-subset donors than for non-shared clonotypes.

In the germline V gene, CDR1 corresponds to SGHAT and CDR2 to FQNNGV. The CDR3 covers 16 residues, taking in both the cysteine and the phenylalanine. Just the 48-base CDR3 DNA is kept, in frame starting at base 1. Trimming takes 5 bases off V and 8 bases off J; junction bases not matched to a gene: 13. The chain was built from TRBV11-2 and TRBJ1-4, and 8 bases in between align with TRBD1. Sequenced: naive CD4+ T cells sorted from blood. The cell subset or site tag for this specimen amounts to: CD45RA+ positively selected. This receptor was obtained from a man between 25 and 39 years old in good health. The CDR3 amino acid sequence is: CASSPIGQGGGEKLFF. The nucleotides are TGTGCCAGCAGCCCCATTGGACAGGGCGGGGGGGAAAAACTGTTTTTT.